This is a list of T cell receptor beta chains from one sample in a study of post-analysis software for immune sequencing data. TCRdb re-called the PCR reads through MiXCR, storing one row per CDR3 protein. The table lists more than 450,000 distinct CDR3 sequences, around 47% of them singletons. Sample: blood. The receptors were gathered from a girl aged 5-17 years with multiple sclerosis. CDR3s include the opening cysteine and the closing phenylalanine or tryptophan. The D gene is left open where the match is weak. Size is omitted from some rows. Given values are once, few, many or a class for expanded clones.

size,J,D,V,DNA,CDR3
NA,TRBJ2-5,TRBD2,TRBV12-3/TRBV12-4,TGTGCCAGCAGCATCAGACTAGCGGGAGGCTTTGAGACCCAGTACTTC,CASSIRLAGGFETQYF
NA,TRBJ1-1,TRBD1,TRBV7-9,TGTGCCAGCAGCTTAGCGATCAGGGGGCCGAACACTGAAGCTTTCTTT,CASSLAIRGPNTEAFF
few,TRBJ1-2,NA,TRBV5-1,TGCGCCAGCAGCCCCGGGGGTACTGACTATGGCTACACCTTC,CASSPGGTDYGYTF
NA,TRBJ2-3,NA,TRBV7-9,TGTGCCAGCAGCCCCGGGGTAGCCACAGATACGCAGTATTTT,CASSPGVATDTQYF
NA,TRBJ2-3,NA,TRBV20-1,TGCAGTGCTAGGGGTTCTCCAGGTGACTCAATTTCTACGCAGTATTTT,CSARGSPGDSISTQYF
NA,TRBJ1-2,NA,TRBV2,TGTGCCAGCAGTGACGGGGCGGGGACTTATGGCTACACCTTC,CASSDGAGTYGYTF
once,TRBJ2-3,TRBD1,TRBV12-3/TRBV12-4,TGTGCCAGCAGTTTAGGGCAGGGGGCCAGGAGGACGCAGTATTTT,CASSLGQGARRTQYF
once,TRBJ2-7,NA,TRBV6-2/TRBV6-3,TGTGCCAGCAGTTACTTGACAGAATCAGCCTACGAGCAGTACTTC,CASSYLTESAYEQYF
NA,TRBJ2-5,TRBD1,TRBV5-1,TGCGCCAGCAGCTCACAGGGGCCAGAGACCCAGTACTTC,CASSSQGPETQYF
NA,TRBJ1-2,NA,TRBV27,TGTGCCAGCAGTTTTGGGGCGGGCAAAGCCTACACCTTC,CASSFGAGKAYTF
NA,TRBJ2-7,NA,TRBV6-5,TGTGCCAGCAGTCCCCTGGGTCAGGCCTACGAGCAGTACTTC,CASSPLGQAYEQYF
few,TRBJ2-7,NA,TRBV6-6,TGTGCCAGCAGTTACCATCGGGACTCCTACGAGCAGTACTTC,CASSYHRDSYEQYF
NA,TRBJ2-5,TRBD1,TRBV24-1,TGTGCCACCAGTGACTGCGGGACAGGGAGTTTGGAGACCCAGTACTTC,CATSDCGTGSLETQYF
once,TRBJ1-2,TRBD1,TRBV5-1,TGCGCCAGCAGCTGGGGGACAGGGAACTATGGCTACACCTTC,CASSWGTGNYGYTF
once,TRBJ2-1,NA,TRBV7-2,TGTGCCAGCAGCAACACCGTACCCGAGCAGTTCTTC,CASSNTVPEQFF
few,TRBJ2-7,TRBD2,TRBV6-2/TRBV6-3,TGTGCCAGCAGCAATCCCGGGGGGATTGCCCCCTACGAGCAGTACTTC,CASSNPGGIAPYEQYF
NA,TRBJ1-1,NA,TRBV13,TGTGCCAGCAGCCCCGTCGGGAGGACTGAAGCTTTCTTT,CASSPVGRTEAFF
many,TRBJ2-3,NA,TRBV5-5,TGTGCCAGCAGCTTGGTCTTAGCGGCAGATACGCAGTATTTT,CASSLVLAADTQYF